This T cell receptor beta chain was retrieved from a study of response to subunit inactivated influenza vaccine. About this clonotype: Its matching antigen is unknown.

Whole-study findings and limits: T cells newly recruited by each seasonal influenza vaccination are few, the authors suggested.

Germline CDR1 is SGHTA and CDR2 is FQGNSA. The V gene end was trimmed by 5 bases and the J gene end by 3 bases; junction bases not matched to a gene: 8. This CDR3 has 16 residues. TCRdb analysed the RT-PCR reads with MiXCR anew, one entry per CDR3 protein. The profile shows 600,000 to 850,000 distinct CDR3 sequences, around 15% of them singletons. Sample: PBMCs from blood, taken approximately 15 days before vaccination. This chain uses TRBV7-2 with TRBJ2-1; 9 bases map to TRBD2. This TCR was sampled from a man aged 45-65 years who received an inactivated influenza vaccine. This CDR3 reads CASSQSSGNFYNEQFF. The CDR3 DNA reads TGTGCCAGCAGCCAGTCTAGCGGGAACTTCTACAATGAGCAGTTCTTC.